These 13 T cell receptor beta chains originate from one sample sequenced in a study of T cell repertoires in cytomegalovirus infection. TCRdb redid the calling of the reads with MiXCR, one entry per CDR3 protein. The sample lists fewer than 200,000 distinct CDR3 sequences, around 15% occurring once. Source material: PBMCs. These receptors came from a human donor in good health (CMV status not recorded). Some clones in this sample may be carry-over from other donors' samples.

This clonotype was seen at least ten times. The CDR3 loop reads CASSLGGGRGPHEQYF. DNA of the CDR3: TGTGCCAGCAGTTTGGGGGGGGGCAGGGGGCCCCACGAGCAGTACTTC. The rearrangement links TRBV28 to TRBJ2-7; possibly TRBD1 for D (8 bases). Germline CDR1 reads MDHEN; CDR2 reads SYDVKM. Trimming pared 3 bases from V and 5 bases from J, leaving 20 bases between. This CDR3 spans 16 amino acids.

The rearrangement joins TRBV2 to TRBJ1-5, with a possible D match to TRBD1 (5 bases). This CDR3 is built from 14 residues. Germline-derived CDR1 and CDR2 are SNHLY and FYNNEI. Trimming pared 11 bases from V and 2 bases from J, leaving 16 bases between. CDR3 nucleotides: TGTGCCGGGCCGTATGGGGCAGGCAATCAGCCCCAGCATTTT. This codes for CAGPYGAGNQPQHF.

This clonotype was counted between two and nine times. The V gene is TRBV29-1, the J gene TRBJ2-1; 10 bases line up with TRBD2. With 5 bases clipped from V and 5 bases from J, the junction kept 6 bases outside the gene matches. The CDR3 runs to 14 residues. Per the germline V gene, CDR1 is SQVTM and CDR2 is ANQGSEA. CDR3 amino acids: CSVKSGGANNEQFF. The CDR3 nucleotides are TGCAGCGTTAAAAGCGGGGGGGCTAACAATGAGCAGTTCTTC.

This clonotype occurred a few times. This rearrangement joins TRBV14 to TRBJ1-1; D not resolved. The germline gives CDR1 SGHDN, CDR2 FVKESK. The ends were cut back, 3 bases at V and 1 base at J, with 6 bases in the middle. The CDR3 totals 13 residues. CDR3 amino acids: CASSQQANTEAFF. In DNA, the CDR3 is TGTGCCAGCAGCCAGCAGGCGAACACTGAAGCTTTCTTT.

This clonotype showed up many times. V usage is TRBV28 and J usage is TRBJ2-2; tentative D call: TRBD1 (6 bases). The CDR3 totals 15 residues. Looked up from germline, CDR1 is MDHEN and CDR2 is SYDVKM. Trimming cost V 6 bases and J 0 bases, with 11 bases left between them. For the CDR3, the DNA is TGTGCCAGCAGACCGGACAGTACGAACACCGGGGAGCTGTTTTTT. Its translation: CASRPDSTNTGELFF.

This clonotype was counted a few times. This chain links TRBV5-1 with TRBJ2-5; perhaps TRBD1 as D (6 bases). This CDR3 comprises 15 residues. Germline V lookup: CDR1 SGHRS, CDR2 YFSETQ. Trimming pared 1 base from V and 5 bases from J, leaving 15 bases between. CDR3 coding DNA: TGCGCCAGCAGCTTGAGCGGCAGGGGTTCGGAGACCCAGTACTTC. Translated: CASSLSGRGSETQYF.

This clonotype was seen many times. This chain connects TRBV7-2 to TRBJ2-4, with D possibly matching TRBD2 (5 bases). CDR3 length: 14 residues. V gave up 4 bases and J gave up 4 bases, with 11 bases separating them. Looked up from germline, CDR1 is SGHTA and CDR2 is FQGNSA. As DNA, the CDR3 is TGTGCCAGCAGCTACCCCGGACTTAAAAACATTCAGTACTTC. This codes for CASSYPGLKNIQYF.

In its sample, this clonotype was seen a few times. V usage is TRBV6-2 or TRBV6-3 and J usage is TRBJ2-1, with D perhaps TRBD1 (7 bases). Germline assignment: CDR1 MNHEY and CDR2 SVGEGT. Trimming removed 5 bases at V and 1 base at J, with 12 bases between. This CDR3 has 15 amino acids. The CDR3 nucleotides are TGTGCCAGCAGTATGGAGGGGGCATCCTACAATGAGCAGTTCTTC. It codes for CASSMEGASYNEQFF.

This clonotype was observed at least ten times. The chain uses TRBV7-3 and TRBJ2-1; 11 bases are a match to TRBD2. With 1 base clipped from V and 3 bases from J, the junction kept 2 bases outside the gene matches. Germline lookup yields CDR1 SGHTA and CDR2 FQGTGA. The CDR3 is made up of 16 amino acids. In DNA, the CDR3 is TGTGCCAGCAGCTTAATAGCGGGAGGGAACTACAATGAGCAGTTCTTC. Translated: CASSLIAGGNYNEQFF.

The genes are TRBV10-1 and TRBJ2-3; D may match TRBD1 or TRBD2 (5 bases each). The CDR3 runs to 13 residues. Trimming cost V 3 bases and J 6 bases, with 10 bases left between them. Germline V CDR1 and CDR2: WNHNN, SYGVQD (reference sequence). DNA of the CDR3: TGCGCCAGCAGTGACGGGACCTACGATACGCAGTATTTT. Encoded protein: CASSDGTYDTQYF.

The chain carries TRBV7-3 and TRBJ1-4, with D uncertain. CDR3 length: 16 amino acids. Trimming took 5 bases from V and 4 from J, leaving 17 bases between them. CDR1 and CDR2 from the germline V gene are SGHTA and FQGTGA. This CDR3 is CASSPKEPWGNEKLFF. The CDR3 DNA reads TGTGCCAGCAGCCCCAAGGAGCCATGGGGTAATGAAAAACTGTTTTTT. The whole variable domain, remainder taken from reference TRBV7-3 and TRBJ1-4, is GAGVSQTPSNKVTEKGKYVELRCDPISGHTALYWYRQSLGQGPEFLIYFQGTGAADDSGLPNDRFFAVRPEGSVSTLKIQRTERGDSAVYLCASSPKEPWGNEKLFFGSGTQLSVL.

This clonotype was seen only a few times. V is TRBV11-2 and J is TRBJ1-2, with no clear D. The V and J ends lost 1 base and 2 bases respectively, with 8 bases between them. The germline V gene encodes CDR1 SGHAT and CDR2 FQNNGV. CDR3 length equals 14 residues. The CDR3 DNA reads as TGTGCCAGCAGCTTAGTATACGGAAACTATGGCTACACCTTC. Its translation: CASSLVYGNYGYTF.

The chain is built from TRBV5-1 and TRBJ1-1, with D maybe TRBD1 (5 bases). The germline V and J ends were trimmed by 2 bases and 0 bases, with 14 bases remaining between them. There are 16 residues in the CDR3. Germline V lookup: CDR1 SGHRS, CDR2 YFSETQ. This chain's CDR3 is CASSFGRDGMNTEAFF. In DNA form, the CDR3 reads TGCGCCAGCAGCTTTGGTCGGGACGGTATGAACACTGAAGCTTTCTTT.